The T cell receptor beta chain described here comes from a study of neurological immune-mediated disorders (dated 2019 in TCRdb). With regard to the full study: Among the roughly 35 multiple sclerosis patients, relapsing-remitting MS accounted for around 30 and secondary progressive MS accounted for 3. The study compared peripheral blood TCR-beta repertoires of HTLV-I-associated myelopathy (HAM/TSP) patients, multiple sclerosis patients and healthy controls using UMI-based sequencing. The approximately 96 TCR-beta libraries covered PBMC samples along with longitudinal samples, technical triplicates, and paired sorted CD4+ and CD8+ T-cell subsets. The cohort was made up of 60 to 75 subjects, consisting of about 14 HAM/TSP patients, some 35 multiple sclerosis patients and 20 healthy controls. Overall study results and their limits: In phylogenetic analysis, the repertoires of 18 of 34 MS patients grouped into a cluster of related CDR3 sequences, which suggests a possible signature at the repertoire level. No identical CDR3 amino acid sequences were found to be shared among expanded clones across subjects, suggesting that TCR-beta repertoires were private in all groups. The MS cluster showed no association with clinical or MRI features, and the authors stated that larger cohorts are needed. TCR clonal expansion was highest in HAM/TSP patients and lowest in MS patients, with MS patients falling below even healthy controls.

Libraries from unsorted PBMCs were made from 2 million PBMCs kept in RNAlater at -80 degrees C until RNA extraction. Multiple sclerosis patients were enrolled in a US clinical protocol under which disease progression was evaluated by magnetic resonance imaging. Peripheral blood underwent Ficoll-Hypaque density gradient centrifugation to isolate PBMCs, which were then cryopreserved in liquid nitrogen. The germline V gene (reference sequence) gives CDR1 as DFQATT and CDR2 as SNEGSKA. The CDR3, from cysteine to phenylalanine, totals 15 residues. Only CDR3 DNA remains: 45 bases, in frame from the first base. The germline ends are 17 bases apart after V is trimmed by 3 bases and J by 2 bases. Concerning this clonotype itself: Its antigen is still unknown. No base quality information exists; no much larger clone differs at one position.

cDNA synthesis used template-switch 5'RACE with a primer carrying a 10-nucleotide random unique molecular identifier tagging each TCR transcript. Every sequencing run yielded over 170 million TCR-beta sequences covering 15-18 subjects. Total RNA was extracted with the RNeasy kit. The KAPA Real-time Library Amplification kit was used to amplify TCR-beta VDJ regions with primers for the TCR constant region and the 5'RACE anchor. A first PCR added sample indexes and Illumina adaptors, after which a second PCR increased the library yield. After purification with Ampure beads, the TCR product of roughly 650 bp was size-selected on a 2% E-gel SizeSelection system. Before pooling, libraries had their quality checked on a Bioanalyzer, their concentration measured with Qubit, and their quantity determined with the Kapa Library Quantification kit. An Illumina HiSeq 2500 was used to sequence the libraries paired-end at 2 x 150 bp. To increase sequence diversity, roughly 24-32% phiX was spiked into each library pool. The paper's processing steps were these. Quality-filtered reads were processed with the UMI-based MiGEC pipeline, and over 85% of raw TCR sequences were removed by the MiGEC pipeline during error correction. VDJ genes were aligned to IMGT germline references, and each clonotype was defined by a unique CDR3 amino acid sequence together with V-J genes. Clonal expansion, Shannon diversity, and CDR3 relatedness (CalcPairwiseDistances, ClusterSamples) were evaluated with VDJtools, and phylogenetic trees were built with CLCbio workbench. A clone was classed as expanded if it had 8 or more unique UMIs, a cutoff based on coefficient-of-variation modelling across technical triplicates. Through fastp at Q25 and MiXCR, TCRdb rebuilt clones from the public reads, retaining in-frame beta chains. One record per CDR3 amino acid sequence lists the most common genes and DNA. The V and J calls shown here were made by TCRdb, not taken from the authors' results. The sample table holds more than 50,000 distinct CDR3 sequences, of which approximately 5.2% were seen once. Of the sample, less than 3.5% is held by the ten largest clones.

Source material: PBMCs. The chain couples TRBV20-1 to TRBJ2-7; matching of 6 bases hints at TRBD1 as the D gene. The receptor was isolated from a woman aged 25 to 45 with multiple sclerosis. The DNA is TGCAGTGCTAGTTCCCCTCAGGGGAACCCCTACGAGCAGTACTTC. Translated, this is CSASSPQGNPYEQYF.